These T cell receptor beta chains were read from a single sample in a study of T cell repertoires in cytomegalovirus infection. MiXCR, run by TCRdb on the reads, gives a single entry per CDR3 protein. This table holds 310,000 or so distinct CDR3 sequences, roughly 15% found once. Sequencing was performed on PBMCs. The origin of the receptors is a human donor in good health (CMV status not recorded). Some clones in this sample may be carry-over from other donors' samples. Both conserved end residues are part of each CDR3. D genes are given only for firm matches. Clone size is given for some rows only: seen once, a few or many times, or a class if the clone is expanded.

CSARDLFGTDTQYF	TGCAGTGCTAGAGATCTGTTCGGTACAGATACGCAGTATTTT	.	few	TRBV20-1	TRBJ2-3
CASRTPGGASETQYF	TGTGCCAGCAGGACGCCCGGGGGGGCGTCAGAGACCCAGTACTTC	TRBD2	few	TRBV5-4	TRBJ2-5
CASSPLRGQINSPLHF	TGTGCCAGCAGTCCCCTTCGGGGACAGATTAATTCACCCCTCCACTTT	TRBD1	many	TRBV2	TRBJ1-6
CSASGSRGSYEQYF	TGCAGTGCTTCCGGGTCTCGGGGCTCCTACGAGCAGTACTTC	.	.	TRBV20-1	TRBJ2-7
CASSQERIVGHGNPGELFF	TGTGCCAGCAGCCAAGAAAGAATAGTCGGACACGGGAATCCCGGGGAGCTGTTTTTT	.	.	TRBV3-1	TRBJ2-2
CASSLRIVGTGGDYSNQPQHF	TGCGCCAGCAGCCTGAGGATCGTTGGGACAGGGGGCGATTATAGCAATCAGCCCCAGCATTTT	TRBD1	.	TRBV4-1	TRBJ1-5
CSAGRQGVASEQYF	TGCAGTGCTGGGCGACAGGGAGTAGCGAGCGAGCAGTACTTC	TRBD1	.	TRBV20-1	TRBJ2-7
CASSKRHLERETQYF	TGCGCCAGCAGCAAAAGACACTTAGAGAGGGAGACCCAGTACTTC	.	many	TRBV4-1	TRBJ2-5
CASSRRGGVTDTQYF	TGTGCCAGCAGTAGACGCGGGGGGGTCACAGATACGCAGTATTTT	TRBD2	.	TRBV6-5	TRBJ2-3
CASSSQGTLNQAQHF	TGTGCCAGCAGCTCCCAGGGGACCCTCAATCAGGCCCAGCATTTT	.	.	TRBV7-2	TRBJ1-5
CASSGAGSNYGYTF	TGTGCCAGCAGTGGAGCCGGCTCCAACTATGGCTACACCTTC	.	.	TRBV2	TRBJ1-2
CASSLVLNSPLHF	TGTGCCAGCAGCTTAGTGTTGAATTCACCCCTCCACTTT	.	many	TRBV11-2	TRBJ1-6
CASSLNSMNTEAFF	TGTGCCAGCAGTTTAAACAGCATGAACACTGAAGCTTTCTTT	.	.	TRBV12-3/TRBV12-4	TRBJ1-1
CSAPGASGANNEQFF	TGCAGTGCTCCAGGGGCTAGCGGGGCGAACAATGAGCAGTTCTTC	TRBD2	.	TRBV20-1	TRBJ2-1
CASSSHGGPSYEQYF	TGTGCCAGTAGTTCGCATGGAGGACCTTCCTACGAGCAGTACTTC	.	few	TRBV19	TRBJ2-7
CASSLSQGGREQYF	TGTGCCAGCAGTTTATCGCAGGGGGGTCGCGAGCAGTACTTC	.	few	TRBV27	TRBJ2-7
CAISENGLVRDPQYF	TGTGCCATCAGTGAGAATGGTTTAGTTAGGGATCCGCAGTATTTT	.	.	TRBV10-3	TRBJ2-3
CASSIGRGTYEQYF	TGTGCCAGTAGTATCGGCAGGGGGACCTACGAGCAGTACTTC	TRBD1	.	TRBV19	TRBJ2-7
CASSFRMTPGSAGNLNTEAFF	TGCGCCAGCAGCTTTCGAATGACTCCAGGGTCGGCGGGCAATCTGAACACTGAAGCTTTCTTT	.	many	TRBV4-1	TRBJ1-1
CASSSSLDTDTQYF	TGTGCCAGCAGCTCTTCCCTAGACACAGATACGCAGTATTTT	.	many	TRBV7-8	TRBJ2-3
CSVDQGYGYTF	TGCAGCGTTGACCAGGGCTATGGCTACACCTTC	.	few	TRBV29-1	TRBJ1-2